This is a list of T cell receptor beta chains from one sample in a study of cytomegalovirus exposure and HLA in healthy donors. Profiled with immunoSEQ multiplex PCR; TCRdb holds only in-frame clones, not every one. Its table records over 100,000 clones. The sequenced sample was PBMCs. Receptors were obtained from a man aged 18 to 35 in good health and CMV-seronegative. The CDR3 runs from the conserved cysteine through the conserved F or W. The D gene is left open where the match is weak.

V	D	J	DNA	CDR3
TRBV2	-	TRBJ1-6	TGTGCCAGCAGGGGAATTGAGGGAGGTGGTTCACCCCTCCACTTT	CASRGIEGGGSPLHF
TRBV7-9	-	TRBJ1-1	TGTGCCAGCAGCCCCAGAGAGGGGGGGACGCGTCTTCCTGAAGCTTTCTTT	CASSPREGGTRLPEAFF
TRBV7-9	-	TRBJ1-3	TGTGCCAGCAGCCCCGGGAACTCTGGAAACACCATATATTTT	CASSPGNSGNTIYF
TRBV10-3	-	TRBJ2-7	TGTGCCATCAGTGGTAGGAGGGGCTCCTACGAGCAGTACTTC	CAISGRRGSYEQYF
TRBV7-2	-	TRBJ1-6	TGTGCCAGCAGCTTACTCGCCGACAGGCCCGACTCACCCCTCCACTTT	CASSLLADRPDSPLHF
TRBV29-1	-	TRBJ2-7	TGCAGCGTTGATACGCCCTGGAGCGACGAGCAGTACTTC	CSVDTPWSDEQYF
TRBV7-2	-	TRBJ1-1	TGTGCCAGCAGCCCTACGTACACTGAAGCTTTCTTT	CASSPTYTEAFF
TRBV9	-	TRBJ1-2	TGTGCCAGCAGCCCCCACAAATCGGGTGTCTATGGCTACACCTTC	CASSPHKSGVYGYTF
TRBV28	TRBD1	TRBJ1-2	TGTGCCAGCAGTTTATGGGAGGGCAGGGGGCTCGGCTATGGCTACACCTTC	CASSLWEGRGLGYGYTF
TRBV28	-	TRBJ1-2	TGTGCCAGCAGTCCGTACAGGGCTCCTGACTATGGCTACACCTTC	CASSPYRAPDYGYTF
TRBV30	-	TRBJ1-5	TGTGCCTGGAGTGTCAGTCTGGTTAGCAATCAGCCCCAGCATTTT	CAWSVSLVSNQPQHF
TRBV5-5	-	TRBJ1-1	TGTGCCAGCAGCCCGTCGGGGTGGGCCAAAGCTTTCTTT	CASSPSGWAKAFF
TRBV13	TRBD1	TRBJ2-7	TGTGCCAGCAGCCCGTCGGGGAAGGGGGCCTTGGATCCCTACGAGCAGTACTTC	CASSPSGKGALDPYEQYF
TRBV20-1	-	TRBJ2-7	TGCAGCTCTTTGGGCACCTACGAGCAGTACTTC	CSSLGTYEQYF
TRBV7-9	-	TRBJ2-2	TGTGCCTGGACCCAGGGCACCGGGGAGCTGTTTTTT	CAWTQGTGELFF
TRBV5-1	-	TRBJ1-1	TGCGCCAGCAGCGAAACAGGCGAGCCGAACACTGAAGCTTTCTTT	CASSETGEPNTEAFF
TRBV7-2	TRBD1	TRBJ2-3	TGTGCCAGCAGGATCGGGACAGGGGGCGGTTTAGATACGCAGTATTTT	CASRIGTGGGLDTQYF
TRBV6-6	TRBD1	TRBJ1-1	TGTGCCAGCATTCCCCGGACAGGGGAGGGGGAAGCTTTCTTT	CASIPRTGEGEAFF
TRBV7-6	TRBD2	TRBJ2-1	TGTGCCGGCAGCCTCGGGACTAGCGGGGCGTTCTACAATGAGCAGTTCTTC	CAGSLGTSGAFYNEQFF
TRBV7-9	-	TRBJ1-5	TGTGCCAGCAGCACCTCTGCGGGGGATAACGGGCCCCAGCATTTT	CASSTSAGDNGPQHF
TRBV10-3	-	TRBJ2-1	TGTGCCATCAGTGCCCGACTAAGGGTGAATGAGCAGTTCTTC	CAISARLRVNEQFF
TRBV13	TRBD2	TRBJ2-7	TGTGCCAGCAGCCCCCCTGAGGGACTAGCGGGATCTAGCTCCTACGAGCAGTACTTC	CASSPPEGLAGSSSYEQYF
TRBV14	-	TRBJ2-2	TGTGCCAGCAGCCAAGATCGGGGGTTTGGAGTCGAGAAGCTGTTTTTT	CASSQDRGFGVEKLFF
TRBV5-4	-	TRBJ2-5	TGTGCCAGCAGCTATGGCGGGCTACCCGAGACCCAGTACTTC	CASSYGGLPETQYF
TRBV5-4	-	TRBJ2-3	TGTGCCAGCAGAGAGCAGGGTCCCACAGATACGCAGTATTTT	CASREQGPTDTQYF
TRBV27	TRBD1	TRBJ1-2	TGTGCCAGCAGGCCTTGGGGACAGGGGGATCATGGCTACACCTTC	CASRPWGQGDHGYTF
TRBV9	TRBD2	TRBJ2-5	TGTGCCAGCAGCGCGCTTGGACTAGCGGAAAAAGAGACCCAGTACTTC	CASSALGLAEKETQYF
TRBV7-9	-	TRBJ1-2	TGTGCCAGCAGCCCTGACTTAAACTATGGCTACACCTTC	CASSPDLNYGYTF
TRBV7-3	-	TRBJ2-2	TGTGCCAGCAGCTTATCCTTTACAGGAACCGGGGAGCTGTTTTTT	CASSLSFTGTGELFF
TRBV10-3	TRBD1	TRBJ2-1	TGTGCCATCAGTGAGACCGGGACAGGGGGCGATGAGCAGTTCTTC	CAISETGTGGDEQFF
TRBV14	-	TRBJ2-7	TGTGCCAGCAGCCAAGTTTTTAGCGCCGGAGTCCCCTACGAGCAGTACTTC	CASSQVFSAGVPYEQYF
TRBV27	TRBD1	TRBJ2-1	TGTGCCAGCAGAATGGCGGACAGGGACGCGAGATGGGAGCAGTTCTTC	CASRMADRDARWEQFF
TRBV7-8	TRBD1	TRBJ1-1	TGTGCCAGCAGCTTAATGACAGGGGGTCGGTACACTGAAGCTTTCTTT	CASSLMTGGRYTEAFF
TRBV11-2	TRBD2	TRBJ2-1	TGTGCCAGCAGCTTTTTTAGCGGGGGGCCTAACAATGAGCAGTTCTTC	CASSFFSGGPNNEQFF
TRBV28	TRBD1	TRBJ1-3	TGTGCCAGCAGTTCCCGGGACAGGGGAAACACCATATATTTT	CASSSRDRGNTIYF
TRBV9	TRBD1	TRBJ1-2	TGTGCCAGCAGCGTAGTGGAGACAGGGGTCTACTATGGCTACACCTTC	CASSVVETGVYYGYTF
TRBV27	TRBD2	TRBJ2-7	TGTGCCAGCAGTTTGGTGCGGGGGGACCACGAGCAGTACTTC	CASSLVRGDHEQYF
TRBV10-3	-	TRBJ2-3	TGTGCCACCCTTGATACGGGCACAGATACGCAGTATTTT	CATLDTGTDTQYF
TRBV4-1	-	TRBJ1-4	TGCGCCAGCAGCCAAGACACGGGGACTAATGAAAAACTGTTTTTT	CASSQDTGTNEKLFF
TRBV28	-	TRBJ1-2	TGTGCCAGCAGTTTAGGACAGAACTATGGCTACACCTTC	CASSLGQNYGYTF
TRBV5-4	-	TRBJ1-5	TGTGCCAGCAGCCGGGGAGGGGGAAATCAGCCCCAGCATTTT	CASSRGGGNQPQHF
TRBV6-5	TRBD2	TRBJ2-1	TGTGCCAGCAGTTACCCCCGGGAGGAATACAATGAGCAGTTCTTC	CASSYPREEYNEQFF
TRBV7-9	-	TRBJ2-7	TGTGCCAGCAGCTCCTGGACAGAGCGTGACTCCTACGAGCAGTACTTC	CASSSWTERDSYEQYF
TRBV27	-	TRBJ1-5	TGTGCCACGCGAAGGGGTAGCAATCAGCCCCAGCATTTT	CATRRGSNQPQHF
TRBV30	TRBD1	TRBJ1-4	TGTGCCTGGAGTAAGCCCCGACAGGGACCCGAAAAACTGTTTTTT	CAWSKPRQGPEKLFF
TRBV7-9	TRBD1	TRBJ1-1	TGTGCCAGCAGCCAAGGGTTTTGGGACAGGGGGATCACTGAAGCTTTCTTT	CASSQGFWDRGITEAFF
TRBV28	-	TRBJ1-5	TGTGCCAGCAGTTACACGGGGAATCAGCCCCAGCATTTT	CASSYTGNQPQHF
TRBV28	TRBD1	TRBJ2-7	TGTGCCAGCAGTTCTCAGGACAGGCGCGAGCAGTACTTC	CASSSQDRREQYF
TRBV7-9	TRBD2	TRBJ2-7	TGTGCCAGCAGCTCGCCGGGGGGGAGATCCTACGAGCAGTACTTC	CASSSPGGRSYEQYF
TRBV5-1	TRBD1	TRBJ2-7	TGCGCCAGCTCACGTCGGACAGGGGCGAGAGAGCAGTACTTC	CASSRRTGAREQYF
TRBV28	-	TRBJ1-2	TGTGCCAGCGCCAACCTTATAGAAATAGATGGCTACACCTTC	CASANLIEIDGYTF
TRBV18	-	TRBJ1-2	TGTGCCAGCTCAGCGAGACAGGCGGGCTATGGCTACACCTTC	CASSARQAGYGYTF
TRBV6-4	-	TRBJ1-1	TGTGCCACCAGAAACGAGGGCGGCACTGAAGCTTTCTTT	CATRNEGGTEAFF
TRBV27	TRBD1	TRBJ2-3	TGTGCCAGCAGTTTATATCGGACAGGGGGTTTCGATACGCAGTATTTT	CASSLYRTGGFDTQYF
TRBV11-2	-	TRBJ2-1	TGTGCCAGCAGCTTAGACCCGGGGTTCAATGAGCAGTTCTTC	CASSLDPGFNEQFF
TRBV28	-	TRBJ1-4	TGTGCCAGCAGTTTTCAGGGCCCCTCTAATGAAAAACTGTTTTTT	CASSFQGPSNEKLFF
TRBV7-9	-	TRBJ1-5	TGTGCCAGCAGCTCCTCCCTAGTCCAGTATCAGCCCCAGCATTTT	CASSSSLVQYQPQHF